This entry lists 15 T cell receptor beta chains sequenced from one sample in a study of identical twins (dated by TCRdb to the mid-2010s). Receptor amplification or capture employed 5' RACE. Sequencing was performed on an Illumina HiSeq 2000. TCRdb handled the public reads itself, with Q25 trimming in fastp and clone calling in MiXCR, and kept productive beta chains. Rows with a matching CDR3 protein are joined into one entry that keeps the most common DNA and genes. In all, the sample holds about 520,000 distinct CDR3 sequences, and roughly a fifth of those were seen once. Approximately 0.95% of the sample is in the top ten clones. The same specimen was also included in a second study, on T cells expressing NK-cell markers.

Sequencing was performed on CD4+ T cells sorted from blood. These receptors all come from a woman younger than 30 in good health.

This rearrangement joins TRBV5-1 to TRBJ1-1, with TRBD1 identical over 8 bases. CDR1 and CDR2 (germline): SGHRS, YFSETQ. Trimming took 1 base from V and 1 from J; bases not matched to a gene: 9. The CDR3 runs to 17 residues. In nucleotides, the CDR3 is TGCGCCAGCAGCTTGACCACAGGGGGTTCCCCGAACACTGAAGCTTTCTTT. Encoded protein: CASSLTTGGSPNTEAFF.

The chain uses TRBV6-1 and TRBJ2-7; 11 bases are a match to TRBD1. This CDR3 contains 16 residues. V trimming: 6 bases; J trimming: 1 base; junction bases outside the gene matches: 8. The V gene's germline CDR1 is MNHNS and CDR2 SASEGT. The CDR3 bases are TGTGCCAGCAGCAACGGAGGGACAGGGGGATCCTACGAGCAGTACTTC. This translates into CASSNGGTGGSYEQYF.

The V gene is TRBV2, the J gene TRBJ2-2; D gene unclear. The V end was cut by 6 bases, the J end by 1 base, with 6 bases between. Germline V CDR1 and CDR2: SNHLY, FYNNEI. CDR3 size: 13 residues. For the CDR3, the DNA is TGTGCCAGCAGAAGACAGAACACCGGGGAGCTGTTTTTT. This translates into CASRRQNTGELFF.

The CDR3 DNA sequence: TGCAGTGCTAGACCGACAGGGGGCAATCAGCCCCAGCATTTT. It translates to CSARPTGGNQPQHF. V is TRBV20-1 and J is TRBJ1-5; 8 nucleotides match TRBD1. The V and J ends lost 2 bases and 2 bases, in that order; junction bases with no gene match: 2. CDR1 DFQATT and CDR2 SNEGSKA come from the germline V gene (reference sequence). There are 14 residues in the CDR3.

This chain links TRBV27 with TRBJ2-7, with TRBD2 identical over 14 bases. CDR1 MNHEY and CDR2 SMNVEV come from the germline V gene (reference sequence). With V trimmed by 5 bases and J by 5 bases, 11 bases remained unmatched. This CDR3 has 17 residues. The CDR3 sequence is CASSPGLAGAGVNEQYF. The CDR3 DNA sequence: TGTGCCAGCAGTCCGGGACTAGCGGGGGCCGGAGTGAACGAGCAGTACTTC.

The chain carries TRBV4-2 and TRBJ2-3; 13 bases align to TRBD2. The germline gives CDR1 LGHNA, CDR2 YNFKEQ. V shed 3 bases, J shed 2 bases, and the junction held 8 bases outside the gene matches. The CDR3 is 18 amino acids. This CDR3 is CASSHAYGLAGDTDTQYF. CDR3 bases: TGTGCCAGCAGCCATGCCTACGGACTAGCGGGGGACACAGATACGCAGTATTTT.

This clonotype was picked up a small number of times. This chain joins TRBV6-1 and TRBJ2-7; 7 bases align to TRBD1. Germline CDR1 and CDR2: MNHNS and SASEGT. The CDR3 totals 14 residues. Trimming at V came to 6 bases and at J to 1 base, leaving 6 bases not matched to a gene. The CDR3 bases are TGTGCCAGCAGGACAGGGCTCCTATCCTACGAGCAGTACTTC. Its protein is CASRTGLLSYEQYF.

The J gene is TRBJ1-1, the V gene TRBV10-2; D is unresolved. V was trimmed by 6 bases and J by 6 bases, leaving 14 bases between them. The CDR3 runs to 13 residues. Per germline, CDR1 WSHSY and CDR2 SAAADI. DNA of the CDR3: TGCGCCAGCAGACCTGACGACCTGCCTGAAGCTTTCTTT. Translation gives CASRPDDLPEAFF.

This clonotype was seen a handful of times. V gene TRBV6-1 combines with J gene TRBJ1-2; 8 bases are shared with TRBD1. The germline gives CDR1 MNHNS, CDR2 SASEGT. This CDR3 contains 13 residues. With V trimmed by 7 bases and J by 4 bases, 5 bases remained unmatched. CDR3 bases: TGTGCCAGCACCGACAGGGGAGCCTATGGCTACACCTTC. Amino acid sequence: CASTDRGAYGYTF.

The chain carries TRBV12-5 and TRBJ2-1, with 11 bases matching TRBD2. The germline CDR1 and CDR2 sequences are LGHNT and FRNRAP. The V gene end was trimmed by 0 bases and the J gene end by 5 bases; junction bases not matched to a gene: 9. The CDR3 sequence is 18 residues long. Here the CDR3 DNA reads TGTGCTAGTGGTTTGGTCCTTACCTCTAGCGGGAGGAACAATGAGCAGTTCTTC. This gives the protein CASGLVLTSSGRNNEQFF.

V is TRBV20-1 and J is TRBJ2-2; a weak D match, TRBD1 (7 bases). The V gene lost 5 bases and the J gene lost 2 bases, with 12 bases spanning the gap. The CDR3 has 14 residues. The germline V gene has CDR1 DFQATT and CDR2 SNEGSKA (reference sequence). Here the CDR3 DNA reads TGCAGTGCTCCGCGGGACAGCAACACCGGGGAGCTGTTTTTT. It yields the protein CSAPRDSNTGELFF.

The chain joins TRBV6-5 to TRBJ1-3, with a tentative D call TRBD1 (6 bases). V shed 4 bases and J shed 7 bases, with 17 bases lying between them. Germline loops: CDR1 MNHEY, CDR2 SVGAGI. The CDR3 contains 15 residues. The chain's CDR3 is CASSSRGGGNNTIYF. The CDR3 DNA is TGTGCCAGCAGTTCCCGGGGAGGGGGAAACAACACCATATATTTT.

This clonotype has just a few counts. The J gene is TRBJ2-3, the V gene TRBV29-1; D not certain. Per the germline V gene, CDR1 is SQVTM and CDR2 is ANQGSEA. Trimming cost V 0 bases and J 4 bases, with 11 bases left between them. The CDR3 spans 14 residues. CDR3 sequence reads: CSVEDRQFADTQYF. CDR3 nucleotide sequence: TGCAGCGTTGAAGATCGGCAGTTCGCAGATACGCAGTATTTT.

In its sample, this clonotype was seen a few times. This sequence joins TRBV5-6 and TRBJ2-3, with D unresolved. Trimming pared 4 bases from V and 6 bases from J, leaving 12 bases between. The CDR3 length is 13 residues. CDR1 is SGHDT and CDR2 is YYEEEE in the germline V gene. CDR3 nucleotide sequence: TGTGCCAGCAGCCCGGTGAACTTCGATACGCAGTATTTT. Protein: CASSPVNFDTQYF.

The CDR3 DNA follows: TGTGCCAGTAGTACGGGGCGGCTAGTTCCAGATACGCAGTATTTT. It encodes CASSTGRLVPDTQYF. The genes are TRBV19 and TRBJ2-3; D tentatively reads TRBD1 or TRBD2 (5 bases each). The CDR3 is made up of 15 amino acids. Trimming left V 4 bases short and J 4 bases short, with 15 bases between. Germline lookup yields CDR1 LNHDA and CDR2 SQIVND (reference sequence).